This T cell receptor (beta chain) was recorded in a study of blood T cell repertoires in COVID-19. Enrolled during active infection, Seattle patients were then followed longitudinally. The V gene lost 5 bases and the J gene lost 4 bases, with 11 bases spanning the gap. Germline CDR1 and CDR2: ENHRY and SYGVKD. CDR3 length equals 13 residues. Original processing notes: Amplifying reference gene primers gave estimates of nucleated cell counts. Profiling relied on immunoSEQ multiplex PCR, and the TCRdb table lists in-frame clones only, not all of them. The V and J calls and clone size are taken from that table; D and trimming were inferred from the DNA. The sample lists 70,000 to 95,000 clones; 70% to 90% were seen once.

This TCR was recovered from a man in his fifties with COVID-19, enrolled during active disease. This rearrangement joins TRBV10-3 to TRBJ2-5, with D tentatively TRBD1 (6 bases). What was sequenced was peripheral blood. CDR3 region: CAISKGDGETQYF. CDR3 nucleotides: TGTGCCATCAGTAAGGGGGACGGAGAGACCCAGTACTTC.